These 20 T cell receptor beta chains came from one sample sequenced in a study of beta chain features in type 1 diabetes listed by TCRdb under 2018. Library method: the immunoSEQ multiplex PCR assay. The High Capacity cDNA Reverse Transcription Kit was used to reverse transcribe all of the isolated RNA, meaning that expressed TCRB transcripts were what got sequenced. Not all clones reach the TCRdb copy of this immuneACCESS table, which keeps in-frame sequences only. Checked studies attribute under half of the gap to unresolved V genes and leave the rest unexplained. This sample holds some 410,000 clones; about an eighth were observed only once. The ten largest account for 0.04% to 0.05% of the sample. The sample taken for sequencing was naive CD4+ T cells from blood. The cell subset or site label, read with the paper, signifies: true naive CD4+ T cells. The receptors come from a young woman in good health.

The rearrangement joins TRBV9 to TRBJ2-2; D is unresolved. The CDR3 consists of 15 residues. V shed 0 bases and J shed 4 bases, with 10 bases lying between them. Germline V gene sequence: CDR1 SGDLS, CDR2 YYNGEE. CDR3 loop: CASSVGGVRTGELFF. The CDR3 DNA is TGTGCCAGCAGCGTAGGCGGAGTACGCACCGGGGAGCTGTTTTTT.

The sample holds a few counts of this clone. The rearrangement links TRBV4-1 to TRBJ2-1; D gene uncertain. CDR1 MGHRA and CDR2 YSYEKL come from the germline V gene. The CDR3 runs 15 residues. Trimming shortened V by 5 bases and J by 6 bases, and 17 bases separated the two germline ends. The CDR3 is CASSYPASNRNEQFF. The CDR3 region has the DNA TGCGCCAGCAGCTATCCGGCGTCCAACCGCAATGAGCAGTTCTTC.

This clone was detected only a few times. The J gene is TRBJ2-1, the V gene TRBV28; the D gene is possibly TRBD2 (6 bases). Per germline, CDR1 MDHEN and CDR2 SYDVKM. The CDR3 extends over 12 amino acids. V was clipped by 7 bases and J by 15 bases, with 19 bases between them. The CDR3 sequence is CASNSGRTRGFF. In DNA, the CDR3 is TGTGCCAGCAATTCAGGGAGGACCCGGGGGTTCTTC. Looking up the rest from reference TRBV28 and TRBJ2-1 gives the full variable domain: DVKVTQSSRYLVKRTGEKVFLECVQDMDHENMFWYRQDPGLGLRLIYFSYDVKMKEKGDIPEGYSVSREKKERFSLILESASTNQTSMYLCASNSGRTRGFFGPGTRLTVL.

The table lists this clone with a few counts. This chain's CDR3 is CASSVVLAANTGELFF. The CDR3 coding sequence is TGTGCCAGCAGCGTAGTGTTAGCGGCGAACACCGGGGAGCTGTTTTTT. The rearrangement links TRBV9 to TRBJ2-2; weak D call: TRBD2 (6 bases). Germline V gives CDR1 SGDLS, CDR2 YYNGEE. The CDR3 is 16 residues long. The V and J ends lost 0 bases and 0 bases respectively, with 9 bases between them.

The J gene is TRBJ1-5, the V gene TRBV7-2, with D possibly matching TRBD1 (6 bases). This CDR3 spans 14 amino acids. The V gene's germline CDR1 is SGHTA and CDR2 FQGNSA. With 3 bases removed from V and 5 bases from J, the gap between germline ends came to 11 bases. CDR3 loop: CASSFTGRDQPQHF. CDR3 DNA: TGTGCCAGCAGCTTCACAGGGAGAGATCAGCCCCAGCATTTT. Combining the CDR3 with reference TRBV7-2 and TRBJ1-5 gives the whole variable domain GAGVSQSPSNKVTEKGKDVELRCDPISGHTALYWYRQSLGQGLEFLIYFQGNSAPDKSGLPSDRFSAERTGGSVSTLTIQRTQQEDSAVYLCASSFTGRDQPQHFGDGTRLSIL.

V gene TRBV4-2 combines with J gene TRBJ2-6; D unresolved. The CDR3 has 17 residues. Germline CDR1 and CDR2: LGHNA and YNFKEQ. V lost 0 bases and J lost 0, with 9 bases in between. The CDR3 loop reads CASSQDWVVSGANVLTF. In nucleotides, the CDR3 is TGTGCCAGCAGCCAAGATTGGGTCGTCTCTGGGGCCAACGTCCTGACTTTC.

This clone was seen a few times. The V and J genes are TRBV7-8 and TRBJ2-3; unclear D gene. The germline gives CDR1 SGHVS, CDR2 FQNEAQ. The CDR3 is 16 residues long. V lost 0 bases to trimming and J lost 2 bases, with 12 bases between them. As DNA, the CDR3 is TGTGCCAGCAGCTTAGCTTTGGCCCCCTACACAGATACGCAGTATTTT. Translated, it gives CASSLALAPYTDTQYF.

This chain links TRBV5-1 with TRBJ1-1, with unresolved D. From germline, CDR1 is SGHRS and CDR2 YFSETQ. Trimming cost V 2 bases and J 0 bases, with 11 bases left between them. The length of the CDR3 is 15 residues. The CDR3 DNA is TGCGCCAGCAGCTTAGACGGAGGGATGAACACTGAAGCTTTCTTT. Its protein product is CASSLDGGMNTEAFF.

This clone was recorded a few times. This specimen includes other DNA sequences encoding the same CDR3. The CDR3 loop is CASSLTGDEQFF. CDR3 nucleotide sequence: TGTGCCAGCAGCTTAACGGGGGATGAGCAGTTCTTC. This sequence joins TRBV7-3 and TRBJ2-1; D may be TRBD1 or TRBD2 (5 bases each). The CDR3 extends over 12 amino acids. In germline, CDR1 is SGHTA, CDR2 FQGTGA. The germline V and J ends were trimmed by 0 bases and 8 bases, with 5 bases remaining between them.

About this clone itself: One end of the junction is discordant with germline, which a read error may explain. The J gene is TRBJ2-7, the V gene TRBV6-6, with TRBD2 identical over 9 bases. CDR1 is MNHNY, CDR2 SVGAGI, per germline (reference sequence). CDR3 length: 11 amino acids. CDR3 bases: TGTGCCAGCAGTGGACCGGGACTAGCAAACTTC. Translated, it gives CASSGPGLANF.

The chain employs TRBV7-2 and TRBJ2-2; 8 bases are a match to TRBD1. The germline CDR1 and CDR2 sequences are SGHTA and FQGNSA. The length of the CDR3 is 15 residues. V lost 6 bases to trimming and J lost 7 bases; unmatched junction nucleotides: 10. CDR3 nucleotide sequence: TGTGCCAGCAGATCTCAGACAGGGGCTGGCGGGGAGCTGTTTTTT. This encodes CASRSQTGAGGELFF.

The chain joins TRBV7-2 to TRBJ2-5, with 9 bases lining up with TRBD1. The V gene end was trimmed by 5 bases and the J gene end by 7 bases; junction bases not matched to a gene: 5. The CDR3 runs to 13 residues. Germline CDR1 is SGHTA and CDR2 is FQGNSA. The CDR3 sequence is CASSPGTGRTQYF. The CDR3 DNA is TGTGCCAGCAGCCCCGGGACAGGGAGGACCCAGTACTTC. Full variable domain (outside the CDR3, taken from reference TRBV7-2 and TRBJ2-5): GAGVSQSPSNKVTEKGKDVELRCDPISGHTALYWYRQSLGQGLEFLIYFQGNSAPDKSGLPSDRFSAERTGGSVSTLTIQRTQQEDSAVYLCASSPGTGRTQYFGPGTRLLVL.

This clone was seen a few times. This chain joins TRBV7-9 and TRBJ2-5; TRBD2 might be the D (6 bases). The CDR3 contains 15 residues. CDR1 is SEHNR and CDR2 is FQNEAQ in the germline V gene (reference sequence). With 5 bases removed from V and 3 bases from J, the gap between germline ends came to 16 bases. In nucleotides, the CDR3 is TGTGCCAGCAGCCGAGGACTAACCACCAAAGAGACCCAGTACTTC. Translated, it gives CASSRGLTTKETQYF.

This clone was detected only a few times. This chain links TRBV18 with TRBJ2-7; TRBD1 might be the D (5 bases). Germline values: CDR1 KGHSH, CDR2 LQKENI. V gave up 5 bases and J gave up 7 bases, with 15 bases separating them. The CDR3 is 13 amino acids. The CDR3 region has the DNA TGTGCCAGCTCAGCCGACAGAGGAATTGAGCAGTACTTC. Protein: CASSADRGIEQYF.

A few counts support this clone. The chain couples TRBV20-1 to TRBJ2-1; D uncertain. CDR1 DFQATT and CDR2 SNEGSKA come from the germline V gene (reference sequence). The CDR3 has 10 amino acids. V lost 6 bases and J 7 bases, leaving 7 bases between the germline ends. CDR3: CSANKNEQFF. The CDR3, as DNA: TGCAGTGCAAACAAAAATGAGCAGTTCTTC.

The sample holds many counts of this clone. The V call is TRBV23-1, the J call TRBJ2-1; D unresolved. TRBV23-1 is an ORF; its function is uncertain. The CDR3 length is 16 residues. V lost 0 bases and J lost 2, with 11 bases in between. The CDR3 here is CASSQSGRKTYNEQFF. CDR3 DNA sequence: TGCGCCAGCAGTCAATCAGGCAGGAAAACCTACAATGAGCAGTTCTTC.

This clone was found a few times. The chain is built from TRBV7-2 and TRBJ2-3; 10 bases agree with TRBD2. The J segment lost 3 bases and the V segment lost 11 bases, leaving 14 bases of the junction unmatched. CDR3 length: 16 amino acids. Germline CDR1 SGHTA, CDR2 FQGNSA. In DNA form, the CDR3 reads TGTGCCGCGGGGCTAGCGGGAGTCGGCGCAACAGATACGCAGTATTTT. It codes for CAAGLAGVGATDTQYF.

This chain joins TRBV6-1 and TRBJ2-7; D assignment may be TRBD1 or TRBD2 (5 bases each). Germline V gene data show CDR1 as MNHNS and CDR2 as SASEGT. The CDR3 runs 14 residues. V shed 0 bases and J shed 7 bases, with 13 bases lying between them. DNA for the CDR3: TGTGCCAGCAGTGAAGCTGGATCCTGGGGGGAGCAGTACTTC. This gives the protein CASSEAGSWGEQYF.

There are a few counts of this clone. The chain has TRBV19 and TRBJ2-1, with D perhaps TRBD1 (5 bases). The CDR3 consists of 14 residues. V lost 3 bases and J 3 bases, leaving 9 bases between the germline ends. CDR1 and CDR2 from the germline V gene are LNHDA and SQIVND (reference sequence). CDR3 loop: CASSIKGNYNEQFF. Written as DNA, the CDR3 is TGTGCCAGTAGTATTAAGGGGAACTACAATGAGCAGTTCTTC.

The V call is TRBV7-2, the J call TRBJ2-6; 8 bases are shared with TRBD1. This CDR3 spans 15 amino acids. The germline V gene has CDR1 SGHTA and CDR2 FQGNSA. The ends lost 5 bases at V and 0 bases at J; junction bases unmatched: 0. CDR3 loop: CASSGQGSGANVLTF. The CDR3 DNA reads TGTGCCAGCAGCGGACAGGGCTCTGGGGCCAACGTCCTGACTTTC.